One T cell receptor beta chain is described in this entry. Its antigen is unknown. One junction end does not reproduce the germline sequence, and a read error may be involved. This sample is part of a study of cytomegalovirus exposure and HLA in healthy donors. There are 15 residues in the CDR3. Germline V lookup: CDR1 SEHNR, CDR2 FQNEAQ (reference sequence). General study points: Data from an earlier analysis indicated that most TCR beta V segments were productive either about 87% or about 30% of the time.

It was with 60 Vbeta and 13 Jbeta primers that the PCR ran. Clones were read by immunoSEQ multiplex PCR, and TCRdb kept only the in-frame ones, dropping some. The table lists 94,000 or so clones, about 71% of them singletons, with 8.2% in the top ten. The donors gave bone marrow, and they were healthy. The sequence was collected from a man in his sixties in good health and CMV-seronegative. Sample: PBMCs. The chain employs TRBV7-9 and TRBJ1-5, with D perhaps TRBD1 (5 bases). CDR3 loop: CSSSLGQAKGQPQHF. CDR3 coding DNA: TGTTCCAGCAGCTTAGGCCAGGCCAAGGGGCAGCCCCAGCATTTT.